This entry concerns a single TCR beta chain. From germline, CDR1 is MNHEY and CDR2 SVGAGI. This CDR3 contains 11 residues. Deletions cut 7 bases from V and 10 bases from J, with 10 bases between. The sample originates from a study of shared clonotypes between healthy human individuals. Across the study: The donors, two women and a few men, were aged 18 to 49.

Measured with immunoSEQ multiplex PCR; TCRdb has only the in-frame clones, and not every one. The data show hundreds of thousands of clones, around 77% seen once. When samples were unsorted, some 84 million PBMCs were used for genomic DNA. V usage is TRBV6-5 and J usage is TRBJ1-4; D call uncertain. Sequencing was carried out using PBMCs. This sequence was found in a woman aged 40-49 years in good health. Some clones in this sample may be carry-over from other donors' samples. The CDR3 nucleotides read TGTGCCAGCAAACAGTCCGTAAAACTGTTTTTT. Translated: CASKQSVKLFF.